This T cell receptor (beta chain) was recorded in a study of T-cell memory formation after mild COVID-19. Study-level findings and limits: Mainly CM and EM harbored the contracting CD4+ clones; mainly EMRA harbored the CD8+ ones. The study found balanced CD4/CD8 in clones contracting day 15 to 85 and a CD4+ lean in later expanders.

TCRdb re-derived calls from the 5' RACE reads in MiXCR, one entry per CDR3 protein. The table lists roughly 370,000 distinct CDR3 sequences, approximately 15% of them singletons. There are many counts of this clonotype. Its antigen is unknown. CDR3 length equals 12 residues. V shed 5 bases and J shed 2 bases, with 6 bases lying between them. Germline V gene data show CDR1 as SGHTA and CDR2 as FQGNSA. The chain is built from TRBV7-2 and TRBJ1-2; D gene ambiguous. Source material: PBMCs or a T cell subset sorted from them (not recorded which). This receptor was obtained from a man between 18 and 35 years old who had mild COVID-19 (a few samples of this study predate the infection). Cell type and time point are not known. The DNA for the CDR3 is TGTGCCAGCAGCCATTCGAACTATGGCTACACCTTC. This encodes CASSHSNYGYTF.